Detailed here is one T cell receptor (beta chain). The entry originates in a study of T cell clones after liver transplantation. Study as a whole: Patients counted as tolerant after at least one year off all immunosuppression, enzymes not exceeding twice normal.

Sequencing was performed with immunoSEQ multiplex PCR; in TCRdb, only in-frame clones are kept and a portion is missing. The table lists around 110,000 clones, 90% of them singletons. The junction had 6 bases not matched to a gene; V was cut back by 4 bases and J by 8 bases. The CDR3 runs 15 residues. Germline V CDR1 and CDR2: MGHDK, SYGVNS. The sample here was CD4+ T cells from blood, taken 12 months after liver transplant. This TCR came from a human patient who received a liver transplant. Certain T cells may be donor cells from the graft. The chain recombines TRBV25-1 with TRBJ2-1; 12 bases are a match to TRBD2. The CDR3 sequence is CASSGLAGESHEQFF. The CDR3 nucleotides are TGTGCCAGCAGTGGACTAGCGGGAGAATCGCATGAGCAGTTCTTC.